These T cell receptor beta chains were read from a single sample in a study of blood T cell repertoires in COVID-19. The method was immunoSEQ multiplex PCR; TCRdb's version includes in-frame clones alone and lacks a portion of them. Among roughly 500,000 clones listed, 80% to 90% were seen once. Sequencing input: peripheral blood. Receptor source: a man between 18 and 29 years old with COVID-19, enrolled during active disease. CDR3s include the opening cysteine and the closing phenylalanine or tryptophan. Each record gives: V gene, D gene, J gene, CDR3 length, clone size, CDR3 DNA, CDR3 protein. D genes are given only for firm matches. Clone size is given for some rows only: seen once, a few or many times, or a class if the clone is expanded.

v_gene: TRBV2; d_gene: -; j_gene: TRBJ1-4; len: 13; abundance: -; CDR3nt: TGTGCCAGCAGGGGGGGGCAAGGAGAAAAACTGTTTTTT; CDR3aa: CASRGGQGEKLFF
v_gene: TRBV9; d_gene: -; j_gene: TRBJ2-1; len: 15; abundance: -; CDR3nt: TGTGCCAGCAGCGTAGTGGGGGCCCAGGGGAATGAGCAGTTCTTC; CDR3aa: CASSVVGAQGNEQFF
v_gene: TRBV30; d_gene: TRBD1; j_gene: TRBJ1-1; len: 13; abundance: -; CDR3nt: TGTGCCTGGAGTGTACAGGGGATGTCGGAAGCTTTCTTT; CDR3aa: CAWSVQGMSEAFF
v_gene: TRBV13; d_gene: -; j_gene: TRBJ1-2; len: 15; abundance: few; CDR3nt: TGTGCCAGCAGCCCTCAGGGGCCCCTTAGCTATGGCTACACCTTC; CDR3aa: CASSPQGPLSYGYTF
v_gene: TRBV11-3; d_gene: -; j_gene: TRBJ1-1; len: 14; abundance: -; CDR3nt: TGTGCCAGCAGCTTAGATGGGGGGGATACTGAAGCTTTCTTT; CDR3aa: CASSLDGGDTEAFF
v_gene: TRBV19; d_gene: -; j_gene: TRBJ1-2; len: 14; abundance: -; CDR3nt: TGTGCCAGTAGTTTAGAGGGAGTACCCTATGGCTACACCTTC; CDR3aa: CASSLEGVPYGYTF
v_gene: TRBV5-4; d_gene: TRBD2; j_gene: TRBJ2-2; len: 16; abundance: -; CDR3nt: TGTGCCAGCAGCTTGGTCGGGGGGGCGAACACCGGGGAGCTGTTTTTT; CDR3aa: CASSLVGGANTGELFF
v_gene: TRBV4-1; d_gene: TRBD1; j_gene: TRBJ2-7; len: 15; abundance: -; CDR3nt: TGCGCCAGCAGCCAAGCGACAGGGAGCTCCTACGAGCAGTACTTC; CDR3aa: CASSQATGSSYEQYF
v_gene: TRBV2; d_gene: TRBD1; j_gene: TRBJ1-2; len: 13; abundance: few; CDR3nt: TGTGCCAGCAACACAGGGGGTAACTATGGCTACACCTTC; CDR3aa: CASNTGGNYGYTF
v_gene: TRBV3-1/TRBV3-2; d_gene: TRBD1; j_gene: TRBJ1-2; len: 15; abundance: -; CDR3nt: TGTGCCAGCAGCCCCTCCGGACAGGGATTAAATGGCTACACCTTC; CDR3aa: CASSPSGQGLNGYTF
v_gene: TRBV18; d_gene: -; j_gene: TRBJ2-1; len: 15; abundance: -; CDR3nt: TGTGCCAGCTCCGAAGGGATCGGGGGAGCGAATGAGCAGTTCTTC; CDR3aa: CASSEGIGGANEQFF
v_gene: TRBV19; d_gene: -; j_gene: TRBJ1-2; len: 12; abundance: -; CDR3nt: TGTGCCAGTAGTATGGCCAGCTATGGCTACACCTTC; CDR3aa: CASSMASYGYTF
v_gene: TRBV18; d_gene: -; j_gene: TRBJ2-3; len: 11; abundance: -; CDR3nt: TGTGCCAGCTCACGAGGGGATACGCAGTATTTT; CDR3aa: CASSRGDTQYF
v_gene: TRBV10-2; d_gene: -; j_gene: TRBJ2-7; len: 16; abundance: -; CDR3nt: TGCGCCAGCAGAGACCTGGTTGACAGATCGGGCTACGAGCAGTACTTC; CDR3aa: CASRDLVDRSGYEQYF
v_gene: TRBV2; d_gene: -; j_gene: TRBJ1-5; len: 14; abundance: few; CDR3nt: TGTGCCAGCAGTGAACAGGGATCTCGGCAGCCCCAGCATTTT; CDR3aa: CASSEQGSRQPQHF
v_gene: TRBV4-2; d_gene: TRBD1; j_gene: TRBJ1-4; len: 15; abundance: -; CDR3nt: TGTGCCAGCAGCCAAGATCTGGGGTTAACAGGGGAACTGTTTTTT; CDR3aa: CASSQDLGLTGELFF
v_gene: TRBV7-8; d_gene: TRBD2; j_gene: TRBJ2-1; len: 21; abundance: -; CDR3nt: TGTGCCAGCAGCTACCTCGATCCGGGACTAAAATTCTCTATCCCATACAATGAGCAGTTCTTC; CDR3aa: CASSYLDPGLKFSIPYNEQFF
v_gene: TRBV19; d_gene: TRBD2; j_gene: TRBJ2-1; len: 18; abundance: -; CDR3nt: TGTGCCAGTAGTCCCCGGGATAGCGGGGTAATAGGTAGCAATGAGCAGTTCTTC; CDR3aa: CASSPRDSGVIGSNEQFF
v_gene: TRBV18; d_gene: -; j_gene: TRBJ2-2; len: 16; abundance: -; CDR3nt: TGTGCCAGCTCACCACCTGGGCTAGCCAACACCGGGGAGCTGTTTTTT; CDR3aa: CASSPPGLANTGELFF
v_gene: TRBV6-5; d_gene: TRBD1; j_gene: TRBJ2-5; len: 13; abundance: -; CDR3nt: TGTGCCAGCAGGACAGGGTTGATAGAGACCCAGTACTTC; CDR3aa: CASRTGLIETQYF
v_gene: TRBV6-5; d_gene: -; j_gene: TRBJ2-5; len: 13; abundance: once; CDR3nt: TGTGCCAGCAGTTACCGCAGGCAAGAGACCCAGTACTTC; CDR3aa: CASSYRRQETQYF
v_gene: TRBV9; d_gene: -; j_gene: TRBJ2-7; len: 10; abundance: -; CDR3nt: TGTGCCAGCAGAGGGAGCGAGCAGTACTTC; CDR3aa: CASRGSEQYF
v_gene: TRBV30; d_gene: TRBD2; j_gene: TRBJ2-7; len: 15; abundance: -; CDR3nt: TGTGCCTGGAGTGGCAACGGGAGGCCGCTCTACGAGCAGTACTTC; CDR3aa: CAWSGNGRPLYEQYF
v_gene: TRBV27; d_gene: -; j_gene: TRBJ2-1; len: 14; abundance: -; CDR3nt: TGTGCCAGCAGTTTCAGGGGGAGGTACAATGAGCAGTTCTTC; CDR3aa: CASSFRGRYNEQFF
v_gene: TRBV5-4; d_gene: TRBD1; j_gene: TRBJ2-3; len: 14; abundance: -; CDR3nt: TGTGCCAGCCAGCTTGGACAGGGTCAAGATACGCAGTATTTT; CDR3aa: CASQLGQGQDTQYF
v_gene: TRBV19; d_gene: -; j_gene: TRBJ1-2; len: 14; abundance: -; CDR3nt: TGTGCCAGTAGTATAGATCTTAGTGTCCATGGCTACACCTTC; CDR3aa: CASSIDLSVHGYTF
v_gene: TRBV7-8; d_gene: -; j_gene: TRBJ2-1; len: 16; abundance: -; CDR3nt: TGTGCCAGCAGCTTATTTGCCCCGAGCTCCTACAATGAGCAGTTCTTC; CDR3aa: CASSLFAPSSYNEQFF
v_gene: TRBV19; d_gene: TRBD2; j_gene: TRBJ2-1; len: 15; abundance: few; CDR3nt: TGTGCCAGTAGCGCTTCTAGCGGGAGGTCTAGTGAGCAGTTCTTC; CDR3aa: CASSASSGRSSEQFF
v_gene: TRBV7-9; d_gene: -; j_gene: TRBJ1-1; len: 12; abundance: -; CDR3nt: TGTGCCAGCAGCCCGTCCCGGGGGATGGCTTTCTTT; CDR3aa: CASSPSRGMAFF
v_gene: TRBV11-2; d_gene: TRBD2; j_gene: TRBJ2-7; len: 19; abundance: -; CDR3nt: TGTGCCAGCAGCTTAGGGTACCCCGGGACTAGCGGGAACTTCTACGAGCAGTACTTC; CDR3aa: CASSLGYPGTSGNFYEQYF
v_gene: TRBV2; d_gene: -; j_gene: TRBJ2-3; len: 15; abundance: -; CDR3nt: TGTGCCAGCAGCAAAGACAGGACTAGCACAGATACGCAGTATTTT; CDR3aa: CASSKDRTSTDTQYF
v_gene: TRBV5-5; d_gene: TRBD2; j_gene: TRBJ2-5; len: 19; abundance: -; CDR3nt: TGTGCCAGCAGTCTAATCATGAGACTAGCGGGAGGGCGAGAAGAGACCCAGTACTTC; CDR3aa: CASSLIMRLAGGREETQYF
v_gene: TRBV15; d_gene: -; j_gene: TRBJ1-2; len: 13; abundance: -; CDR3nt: TGTGCCACCAGCACCGGACAGAGTTATGGCTACACCTTC; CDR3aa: CATSTGQSYGYTF
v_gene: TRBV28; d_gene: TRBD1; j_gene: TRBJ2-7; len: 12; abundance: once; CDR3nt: TGTGCCAGCAGTCAAAGGGGGCGCGAGCAGTACTTC; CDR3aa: CASSQRGREQYF
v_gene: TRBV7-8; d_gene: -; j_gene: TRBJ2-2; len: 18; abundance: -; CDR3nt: TGTGCCAGCAGCCCGAGGGCCTATCGGCAGACGAGGACCGGGGAGCTGTTTTTT; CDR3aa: CASSPRAYRQTRTGELFF
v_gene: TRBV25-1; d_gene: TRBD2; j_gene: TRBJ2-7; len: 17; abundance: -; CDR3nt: TGTGCCAGCAGTTCCACCAGGGGGACTAGCGGGAGCTACGAGCAGTACTTC; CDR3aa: CASSSTRGTSGSYEQYF
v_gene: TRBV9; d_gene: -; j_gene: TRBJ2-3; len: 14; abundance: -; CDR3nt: TGTGCCAGCAGCAAACGGACAGAAACAGATACGCAGTATTTT; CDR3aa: CASSKRTETDTQYF
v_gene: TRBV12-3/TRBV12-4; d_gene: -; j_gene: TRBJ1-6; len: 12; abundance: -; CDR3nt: TGTGCCAGTCACAGGCCTAATTCACCCCTCCACTTT; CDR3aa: CASHRPNSPLHF
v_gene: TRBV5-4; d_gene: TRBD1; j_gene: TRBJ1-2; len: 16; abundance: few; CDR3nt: TGTGCCAGCAGCTTGCGGGTGACAGGGGGTAACTATGGCTACACCTTC; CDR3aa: CASSLRVTGGNYGYTF
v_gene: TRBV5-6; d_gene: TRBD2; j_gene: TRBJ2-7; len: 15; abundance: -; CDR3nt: TGTGCCAGCAGCCCCCGGGGGGAGGGCCGGGACGAGCAGTACTTC; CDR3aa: CASSPRGEGRDEQYF
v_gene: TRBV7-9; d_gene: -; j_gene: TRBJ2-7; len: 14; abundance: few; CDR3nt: TGTGCCAGCAGCCCGTGGGACAAATCCTACGAGCAGTACTTC; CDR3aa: CASSPWDKSYEQYF
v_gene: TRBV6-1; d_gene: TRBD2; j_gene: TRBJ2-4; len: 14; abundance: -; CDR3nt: TGTGCCAGCAGTGATAGCGGGAGAATGAACATTCAGTACTTC; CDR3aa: CASSDSGRMNIQYF
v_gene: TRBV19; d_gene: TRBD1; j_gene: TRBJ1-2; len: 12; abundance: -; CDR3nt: TGTGCCAGTAGATCAGGGGGCAAGGGCTACACCTTC; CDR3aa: CASRSGGKGYTF
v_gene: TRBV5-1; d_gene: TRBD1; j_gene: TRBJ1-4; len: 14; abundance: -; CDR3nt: TGCGCCAGCAGCTTGGGACAGGGAAATGAAAAACTGTTTTTT; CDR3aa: CASSLGQGNEKLFF
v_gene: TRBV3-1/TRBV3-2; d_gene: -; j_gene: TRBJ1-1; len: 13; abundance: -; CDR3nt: TGTGCCAGCAGCCAACGGGGAGGCACTGAAGCTTTCTTT; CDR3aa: CASSQRGGTEAFF
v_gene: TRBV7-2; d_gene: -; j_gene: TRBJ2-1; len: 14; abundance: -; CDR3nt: TGTGCCAGCAGCACGAGATCCCCCTACAATGAGCAGTTCTTC; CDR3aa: CASSTRSPYNEQFF
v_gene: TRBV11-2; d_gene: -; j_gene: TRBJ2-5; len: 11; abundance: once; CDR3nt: TGTGCCAGCAGGGCGGGAGAGACCCAGTACTTC; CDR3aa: CASRAGETQYF
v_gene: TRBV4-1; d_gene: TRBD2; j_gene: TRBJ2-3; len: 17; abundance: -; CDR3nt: TGCGCCAGCAGCCCGAAACGGACTAGCGGGGGCACAGATACGCAGTATTTT; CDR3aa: CASSPKRTSGGTDTQYF
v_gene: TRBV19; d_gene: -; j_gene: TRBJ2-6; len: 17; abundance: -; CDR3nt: TGTGCCAGTAGTATGGCTGTCCAAAAAGCTGGGGCCAACGTCCTGACTTTC; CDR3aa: CASSMAVQKAGANVLTF
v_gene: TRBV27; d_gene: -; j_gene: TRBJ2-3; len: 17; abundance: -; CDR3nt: TGTGCCAGCAGTTTGTTTCAGGGAAGGTTTCGCACAGATACGCAGTATTTT; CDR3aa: CASSLFQGRFRTDTQYF
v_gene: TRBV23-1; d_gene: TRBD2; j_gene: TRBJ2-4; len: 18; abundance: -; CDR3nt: TGCGCCAGCACTCCGGGACTAGCGGGAATGGTCGGAAAGGACATTCAGTACTTC; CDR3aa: CASTPGLAGMVGKDIQYF
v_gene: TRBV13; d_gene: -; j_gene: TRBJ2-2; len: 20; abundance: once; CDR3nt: TGTGCCAGCAGCTTAGCTATGTGGGGGGAACGGTCCGCGAACACCGGGGAGCTGTTTTTT; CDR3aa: CASSLAMWGERSANTGELFF
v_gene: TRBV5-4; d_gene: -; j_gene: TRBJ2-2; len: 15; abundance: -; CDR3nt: TGTGCCAGCGGGCGACTACACAACACCGTCGGGGAGCTGTTTTTT; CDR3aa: CASGRLHNTVGELFF
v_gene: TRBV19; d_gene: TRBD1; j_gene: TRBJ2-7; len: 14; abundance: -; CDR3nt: TGTGCCAGTAGTGGGGGACAGGGGCCCTACGAGCAGTACTTC; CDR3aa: CASSGGQGPYEQYF
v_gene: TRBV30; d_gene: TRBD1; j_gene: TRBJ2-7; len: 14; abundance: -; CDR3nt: TGTGCCTGGAGTACGGGACAGGGGACCTACGAGCAGTACTTC; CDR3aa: CAWSTGQGTYEQYF